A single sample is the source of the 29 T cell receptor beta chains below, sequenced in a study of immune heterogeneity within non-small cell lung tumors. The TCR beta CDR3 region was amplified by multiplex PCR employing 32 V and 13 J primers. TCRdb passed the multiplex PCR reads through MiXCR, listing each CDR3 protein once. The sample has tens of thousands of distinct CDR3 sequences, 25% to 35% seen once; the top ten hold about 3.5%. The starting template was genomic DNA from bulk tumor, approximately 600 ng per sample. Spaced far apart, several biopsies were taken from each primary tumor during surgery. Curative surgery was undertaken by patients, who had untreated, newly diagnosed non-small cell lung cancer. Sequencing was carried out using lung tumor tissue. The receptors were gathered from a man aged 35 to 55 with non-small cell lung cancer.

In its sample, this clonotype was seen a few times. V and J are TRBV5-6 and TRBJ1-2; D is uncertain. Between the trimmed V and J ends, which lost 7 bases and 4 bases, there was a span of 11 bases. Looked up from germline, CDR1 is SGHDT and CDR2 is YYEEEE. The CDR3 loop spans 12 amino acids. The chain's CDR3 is CASGSGSYGYTF. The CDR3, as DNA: TGTGCCAGCGGCTCGGGGAGCTATGGCTACACCTTC.

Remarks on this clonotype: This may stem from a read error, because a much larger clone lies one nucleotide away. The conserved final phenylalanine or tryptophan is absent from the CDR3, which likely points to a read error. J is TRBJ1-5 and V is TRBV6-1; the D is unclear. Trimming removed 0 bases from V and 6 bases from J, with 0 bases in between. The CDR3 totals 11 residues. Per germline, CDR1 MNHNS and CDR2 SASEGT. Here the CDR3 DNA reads TGTGCCAGCAGTGAAGCTCAGCCCCAGCATTCT. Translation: CASSEAQPQHS.

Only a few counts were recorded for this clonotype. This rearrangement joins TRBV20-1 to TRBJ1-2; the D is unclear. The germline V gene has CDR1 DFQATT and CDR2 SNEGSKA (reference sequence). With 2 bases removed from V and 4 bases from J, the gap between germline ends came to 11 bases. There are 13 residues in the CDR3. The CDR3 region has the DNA TGCAGTGCTAGAAGTGGTTCTGGCTATGGCTACACCTTC. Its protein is CSARSGSGYGYTF.

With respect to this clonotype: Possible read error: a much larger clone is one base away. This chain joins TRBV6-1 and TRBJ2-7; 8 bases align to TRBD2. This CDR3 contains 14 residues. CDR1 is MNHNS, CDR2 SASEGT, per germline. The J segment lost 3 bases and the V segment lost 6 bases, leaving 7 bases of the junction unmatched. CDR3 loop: CASRPSGSFYEQYF. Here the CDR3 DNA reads TGTGCCAGCAGACCCAGCGGGAGCTTCTACGAGCAGTACTTC.

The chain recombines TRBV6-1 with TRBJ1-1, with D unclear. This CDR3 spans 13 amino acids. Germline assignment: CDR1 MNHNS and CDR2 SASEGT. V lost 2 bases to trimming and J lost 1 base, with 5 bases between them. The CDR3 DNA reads TGTGCCAGCAGTGAAACAAAGAACACTGAAGCTTTCTTT. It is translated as CASSETKNTEAFF.

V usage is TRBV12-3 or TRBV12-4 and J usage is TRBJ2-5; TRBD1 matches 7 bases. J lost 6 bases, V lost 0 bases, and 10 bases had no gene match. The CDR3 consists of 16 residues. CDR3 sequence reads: CASSLALDREVKTQYF. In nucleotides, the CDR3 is TGTGCCAGCAGTTTAGCCCTTGACAGGGAAGTTAAGACCCAGTACTTC.

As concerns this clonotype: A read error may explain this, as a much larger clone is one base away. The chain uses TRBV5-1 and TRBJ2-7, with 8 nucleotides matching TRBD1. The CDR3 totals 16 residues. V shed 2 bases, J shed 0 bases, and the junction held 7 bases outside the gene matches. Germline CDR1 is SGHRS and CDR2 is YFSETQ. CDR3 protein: CASSFETGALSYEQYF. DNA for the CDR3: TGCGCCAGCAGCTTTGAGACAGGGGCCCTCTCCTACGAGCAGTACTTC.

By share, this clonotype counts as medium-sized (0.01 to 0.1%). CDR3 protein: CASSYADRGFYGYTF. As DNA, the CDR3 is TGTGCCAGCAGTTACGCGGACAGGGGTTTCTATGGCTACACCTTC. The chain has TRBV6-5 and TRBJ1-2, with TRBD1 matching over 9 bases. There are 15 residues in the CDR3. Germline CDR1 and CDR2: MNHEY and SVGAGI. The junction had 5 bases not matched to a gene; V was cut back by 2 bases and J by 4 bases.

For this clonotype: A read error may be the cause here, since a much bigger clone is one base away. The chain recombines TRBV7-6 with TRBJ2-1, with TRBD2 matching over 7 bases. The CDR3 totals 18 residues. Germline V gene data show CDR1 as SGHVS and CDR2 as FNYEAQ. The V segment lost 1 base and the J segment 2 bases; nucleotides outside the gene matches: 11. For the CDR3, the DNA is TGTGCCAGCAGCTTAGAACTAGAGGGAGGGTTCACCTACAATGAGCAGTTCTTC. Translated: CASSLELEGGFTYNEQFF.

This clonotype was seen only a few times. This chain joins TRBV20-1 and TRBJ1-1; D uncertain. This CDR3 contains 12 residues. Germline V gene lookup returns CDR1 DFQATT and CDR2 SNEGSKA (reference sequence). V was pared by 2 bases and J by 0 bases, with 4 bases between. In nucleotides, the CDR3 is TGCAGTGCTAGACCTATGAACACTGAAGCTTTCTTT. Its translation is CSARPMNTEAFF.

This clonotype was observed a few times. CDR3 nucleotide sequence: TGTGCCAGCAGCCCCCCTCGGCTGAACACTGAAGCTTTCTTT. This codes for CASSPPRLNTEAFF. The V and J genes are TRBV28 and TRBJ1-1, with D unresolved. Trimming pared 6 bases from V and 0 bases from J, leaving 11 bases between. This CDR3 region has 14 residues. The germline gives CDR1 MDHEN, CDR2 SYDVKM.

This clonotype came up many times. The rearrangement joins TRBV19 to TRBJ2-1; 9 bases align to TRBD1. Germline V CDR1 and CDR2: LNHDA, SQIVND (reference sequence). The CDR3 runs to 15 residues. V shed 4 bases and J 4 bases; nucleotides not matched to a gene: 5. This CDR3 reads CASSSTGTGYNEQFF. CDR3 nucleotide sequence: TGTGCCAGTAGTAGTACCGGGACAGGGTACAATGAGCAGTTCTTC.

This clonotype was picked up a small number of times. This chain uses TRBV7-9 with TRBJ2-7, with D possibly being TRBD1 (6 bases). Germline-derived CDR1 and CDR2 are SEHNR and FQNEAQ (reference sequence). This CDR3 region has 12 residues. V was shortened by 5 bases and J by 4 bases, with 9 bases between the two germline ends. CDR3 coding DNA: TGTGCCAGCAGCATCAGGGGTTACGAGCAGTACTTC. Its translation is CASSIRGYEQYF. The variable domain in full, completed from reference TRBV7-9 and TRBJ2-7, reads DTGVSQNPRHKITKRGQNVTFRCDPISEHNRLYWYRQTLGQGPEFLTYFQNEAQLEKSRLLSDRFSAERPKGSFSTLEIQRTEQGDSAMYLCASSIRGYEQYFGPGTRLTVT.

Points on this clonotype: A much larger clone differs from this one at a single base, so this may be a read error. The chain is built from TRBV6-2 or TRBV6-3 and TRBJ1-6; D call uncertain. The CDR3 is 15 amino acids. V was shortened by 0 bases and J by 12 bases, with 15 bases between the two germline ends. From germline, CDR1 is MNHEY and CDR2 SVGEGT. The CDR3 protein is CASSYSSQRLLPLHF. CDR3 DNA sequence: TGTGCCAGCAGTTACTCGAGTCAGAGGTTGTTACCCCTCCACTTT.

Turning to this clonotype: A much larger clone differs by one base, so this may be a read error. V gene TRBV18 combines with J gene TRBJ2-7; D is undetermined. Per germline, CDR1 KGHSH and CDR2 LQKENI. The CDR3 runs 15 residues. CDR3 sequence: CANSPGGSLNYEQYF. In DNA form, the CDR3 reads TGTGCCAACTCACCAGGTGGGTCCCTAAACTACGAGCAGTACTTC.

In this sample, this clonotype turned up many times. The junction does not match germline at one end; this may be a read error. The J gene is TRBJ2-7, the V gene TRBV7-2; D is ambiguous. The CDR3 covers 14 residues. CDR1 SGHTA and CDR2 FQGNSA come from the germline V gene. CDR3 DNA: TGTGCCAGCAGCTTAGAGGTGTACGGTTCAGTACTGGACTTC. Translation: CASSLEVYGSVLDF.

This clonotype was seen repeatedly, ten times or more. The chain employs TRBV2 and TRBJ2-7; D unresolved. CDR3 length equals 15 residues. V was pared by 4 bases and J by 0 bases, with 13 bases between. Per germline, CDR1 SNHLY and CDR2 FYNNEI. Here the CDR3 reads CASSARVSTSYEQYF. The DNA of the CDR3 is TGTGCCAGCAGTGCAAGGGTAAGCACCTCCTACGAGCAGTACTTC.

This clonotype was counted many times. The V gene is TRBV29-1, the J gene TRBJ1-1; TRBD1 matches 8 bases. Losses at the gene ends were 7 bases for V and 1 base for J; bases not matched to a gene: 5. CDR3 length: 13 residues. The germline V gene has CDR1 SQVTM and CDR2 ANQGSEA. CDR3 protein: CSAAGQENTEAFF. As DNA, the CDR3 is TGCAGCGCCGCGGGACAGGAGAACACTGAAGCTTTCTTT. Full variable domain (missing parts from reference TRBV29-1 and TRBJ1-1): SAVISQKPSRDICQRGTSLTIQCQVDSQVTMMFWYRQQPGQSLTLIATANQGSEATYESGFVIDKFPISRPNLTFSTLTVSNMSPEDSSIYLCSAAGQENTEAFFGQGTRLTVV.

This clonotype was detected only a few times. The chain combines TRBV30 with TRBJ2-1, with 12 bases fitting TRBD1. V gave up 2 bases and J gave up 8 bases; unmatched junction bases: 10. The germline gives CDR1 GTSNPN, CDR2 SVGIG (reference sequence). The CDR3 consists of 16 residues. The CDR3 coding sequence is TGTGCCTGGAGTTCCGGGACAGGGGGCGCAGGAGATGAGCAGTTCTTC. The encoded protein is CAWSSGTGGAGDEQFF.

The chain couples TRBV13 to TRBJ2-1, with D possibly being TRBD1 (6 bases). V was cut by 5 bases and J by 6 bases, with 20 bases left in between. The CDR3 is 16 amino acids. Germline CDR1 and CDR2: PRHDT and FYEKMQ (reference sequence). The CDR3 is CASSQGRVTSINEQFF. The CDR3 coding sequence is TGTGCCAGCAGCCAGGGGCGGGTGACTTCCATCAATGAGCAGTTCTTC.

The CDR3 coding sequence is TGTGCCAGCAGCCAGTTGGTTCCGGGGAACACTGAAGCTTTCTTT. It codes for CASSQLVPGNTEAFF. The chain employs TRBV3-1 and TRBJ1-1, with D unclear. The CDR3 runs 15 residues. CDR1 and CDR2 (germline): LGHDT, YNNKEL (reference sequence). Trimming removed 3 bases from V and 1 base from J, with 12 bases in between.

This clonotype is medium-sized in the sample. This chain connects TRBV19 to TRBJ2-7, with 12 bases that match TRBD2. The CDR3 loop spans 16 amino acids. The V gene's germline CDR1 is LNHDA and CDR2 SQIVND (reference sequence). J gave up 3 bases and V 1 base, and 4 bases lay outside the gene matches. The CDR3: CASSIGKLAGGYEQYF. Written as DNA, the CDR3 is TGTGCCAGTAGTATAGGAAAACTAGCGGGAGGCTACGAGCAGTACTTC.

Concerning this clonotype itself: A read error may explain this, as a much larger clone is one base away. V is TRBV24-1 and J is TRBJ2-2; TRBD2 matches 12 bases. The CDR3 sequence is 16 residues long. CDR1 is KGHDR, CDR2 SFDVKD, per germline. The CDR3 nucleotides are TGTGACACCAGTGATTTTTCGACTAGCGGGAGTGGGGAGCTGTTTTTT. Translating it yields CDTSDFSTSGSGELFF.

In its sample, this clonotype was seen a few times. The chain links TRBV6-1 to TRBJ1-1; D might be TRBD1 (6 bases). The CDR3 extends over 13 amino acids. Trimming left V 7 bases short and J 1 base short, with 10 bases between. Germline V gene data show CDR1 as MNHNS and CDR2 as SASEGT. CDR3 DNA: TGTGCCAGCAAGGGGGTAGGGAACACTGAAGCTTTCTTT. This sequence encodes CASKGVGNTEAFF.

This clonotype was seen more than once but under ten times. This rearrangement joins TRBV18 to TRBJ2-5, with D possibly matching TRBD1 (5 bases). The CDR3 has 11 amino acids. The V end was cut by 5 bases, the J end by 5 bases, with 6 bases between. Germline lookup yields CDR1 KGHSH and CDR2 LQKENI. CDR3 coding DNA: TGTGCCAGCTCAAAGGGGGAGACCCAGTACTTC. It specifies CASSKGETQYF.

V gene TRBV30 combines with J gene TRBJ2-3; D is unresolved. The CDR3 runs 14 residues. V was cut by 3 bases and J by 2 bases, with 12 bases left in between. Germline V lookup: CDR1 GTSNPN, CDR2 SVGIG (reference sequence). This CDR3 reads CAWSPGINTDTQYF. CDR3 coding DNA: TGTGCCTGGAGCCCAGGTATAAACACAGATACGCAGTATTTT.

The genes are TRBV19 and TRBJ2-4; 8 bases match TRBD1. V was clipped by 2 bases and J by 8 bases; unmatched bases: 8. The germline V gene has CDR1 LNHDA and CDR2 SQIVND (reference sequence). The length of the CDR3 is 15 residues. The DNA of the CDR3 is TGTGCCAGTAGTATAAACGGACAGGGTTTTGACATTCAGTACTTC. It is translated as CASSINGQGFDIQYF.

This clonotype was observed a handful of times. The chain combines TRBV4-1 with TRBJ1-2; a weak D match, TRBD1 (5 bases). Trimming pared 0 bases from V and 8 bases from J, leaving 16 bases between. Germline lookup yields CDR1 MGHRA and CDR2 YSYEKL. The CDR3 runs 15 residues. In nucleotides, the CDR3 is TGCGCCAGCAGCCAAGAGGGCAACAGGATGGGAGGCTACACCTTC. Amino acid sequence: CASSQEGNRMGGYTF.

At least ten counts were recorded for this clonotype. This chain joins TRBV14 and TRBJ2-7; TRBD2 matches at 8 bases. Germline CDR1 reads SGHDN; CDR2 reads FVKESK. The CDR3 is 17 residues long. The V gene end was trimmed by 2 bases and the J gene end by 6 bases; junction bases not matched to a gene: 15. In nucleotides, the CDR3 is TGTGCCAGCAGCCAATACAGTTCGGGGACTAGGTTGGGCGAGCAGTACTTC. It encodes CASSQYSSGTRLGEQYF.